This T cell receptor beta chain was sequenced for a study of T cell responses to AZD1222 COVID-19 vaccine. TCRdb's copy holds only in-frame clones and misses some; the assay was immunoSEQ multiplex PCR. The sample consists of about 170,000 clones, 70% to 90% of them appearing once. The CDR3 extends over 17 amino acids. The sequencing here drew on peripheral blood, taken 28 days after the second AZD1222 dose. This TCR was recovered from an adult who received the AZD1222 COVID-19 vaccine. This chain links TRBV21-1 with TRBJ1-4; the table calls TRBD1, which could not be checked here. TRBV21-1 is deemed a pseudogene. The CDR3 here is CASSTEAGFLTNEKLFF. CDR3 DNA sequence: TGTGCCAGCAGCACGGAAGCAGGTTTCCTTACTAATGAAAAACTGTTTTTT.